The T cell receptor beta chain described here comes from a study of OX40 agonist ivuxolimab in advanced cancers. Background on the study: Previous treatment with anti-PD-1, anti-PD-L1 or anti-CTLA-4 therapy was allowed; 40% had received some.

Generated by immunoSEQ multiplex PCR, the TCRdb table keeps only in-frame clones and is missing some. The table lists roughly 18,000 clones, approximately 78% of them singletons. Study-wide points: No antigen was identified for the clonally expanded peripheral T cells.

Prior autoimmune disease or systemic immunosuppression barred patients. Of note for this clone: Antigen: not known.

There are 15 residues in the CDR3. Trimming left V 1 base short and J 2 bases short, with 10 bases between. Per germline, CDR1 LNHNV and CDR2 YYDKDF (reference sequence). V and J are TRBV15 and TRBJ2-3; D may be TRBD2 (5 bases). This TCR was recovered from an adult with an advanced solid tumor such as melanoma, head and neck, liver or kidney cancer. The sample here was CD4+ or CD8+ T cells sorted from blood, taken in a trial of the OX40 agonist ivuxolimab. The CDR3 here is CATSRGGATTDTQYF. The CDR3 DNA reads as TGTGCCACCAGCAGAGGGGGAGCCACCACAGATACGCAGTATTTT.